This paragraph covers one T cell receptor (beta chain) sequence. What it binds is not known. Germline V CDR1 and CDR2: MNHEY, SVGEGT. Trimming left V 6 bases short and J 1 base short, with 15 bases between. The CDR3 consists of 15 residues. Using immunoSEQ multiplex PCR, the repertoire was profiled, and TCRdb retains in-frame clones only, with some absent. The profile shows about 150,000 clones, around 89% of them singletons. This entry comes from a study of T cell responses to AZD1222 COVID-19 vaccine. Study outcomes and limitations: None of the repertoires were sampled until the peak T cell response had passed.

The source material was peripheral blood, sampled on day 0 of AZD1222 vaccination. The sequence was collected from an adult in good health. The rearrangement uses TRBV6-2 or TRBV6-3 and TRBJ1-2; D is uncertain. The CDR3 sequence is CASSGSRLLNYGYTF. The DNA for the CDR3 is TGTGCCAGCAGCGGCAGCCGTCTGCTTAACTATGGCTACACCTTC.